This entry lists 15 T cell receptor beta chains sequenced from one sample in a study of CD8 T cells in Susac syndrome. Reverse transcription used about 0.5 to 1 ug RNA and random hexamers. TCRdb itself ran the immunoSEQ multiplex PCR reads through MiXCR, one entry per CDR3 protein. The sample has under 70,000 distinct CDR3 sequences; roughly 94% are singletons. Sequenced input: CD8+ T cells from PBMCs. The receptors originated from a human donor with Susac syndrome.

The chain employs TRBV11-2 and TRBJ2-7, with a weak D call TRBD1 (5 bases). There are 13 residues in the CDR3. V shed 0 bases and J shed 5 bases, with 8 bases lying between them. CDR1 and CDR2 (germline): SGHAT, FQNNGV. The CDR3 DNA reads TGTGCCAGCAGCTTAGATCCAGGGAACGAGCAGTACTTC. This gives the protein CASSLDPGNEQYF.

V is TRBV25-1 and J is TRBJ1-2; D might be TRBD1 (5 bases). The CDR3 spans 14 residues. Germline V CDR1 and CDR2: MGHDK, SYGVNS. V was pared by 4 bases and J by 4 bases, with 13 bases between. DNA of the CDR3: TGTGCCAGCAGTGCCAAGGGACTGCCCTATGGCTACACCTTC. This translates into CASSAKGLPYGYTF.

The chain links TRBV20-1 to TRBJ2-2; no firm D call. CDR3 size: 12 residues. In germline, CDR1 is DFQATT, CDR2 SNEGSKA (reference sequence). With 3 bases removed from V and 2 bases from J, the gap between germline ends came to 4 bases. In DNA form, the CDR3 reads TGCAGTGCTAGTGCTAACACCGGGGAGCTGTTTTTT. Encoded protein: CSASANTGELFF.

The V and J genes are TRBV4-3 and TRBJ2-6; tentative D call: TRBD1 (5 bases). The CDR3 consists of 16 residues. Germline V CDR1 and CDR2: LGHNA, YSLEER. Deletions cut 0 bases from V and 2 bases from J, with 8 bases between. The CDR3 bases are TGCGCCAGCAGCCAAGATATGACAGCTGGGGCCAACGTCCTGACTTTC. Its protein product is CASSQDMTAGANVLTF.

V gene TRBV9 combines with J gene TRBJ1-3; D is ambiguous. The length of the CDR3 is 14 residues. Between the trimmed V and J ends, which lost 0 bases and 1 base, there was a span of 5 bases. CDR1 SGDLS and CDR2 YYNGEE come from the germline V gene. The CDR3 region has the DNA TGTGCCAGCAGCGTAGCGGGTTCTGGAAACACCATATATTTT. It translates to CASSVAGSGNTIYF.

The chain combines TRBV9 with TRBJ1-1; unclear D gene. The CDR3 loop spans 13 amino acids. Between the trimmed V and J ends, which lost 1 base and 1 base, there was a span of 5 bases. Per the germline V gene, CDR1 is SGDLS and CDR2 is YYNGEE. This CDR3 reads CASSVKENTEAFF. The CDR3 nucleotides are TGTGCCAGCAGCGTAAAGGAGAACACTGAAGCTTTCTTT.

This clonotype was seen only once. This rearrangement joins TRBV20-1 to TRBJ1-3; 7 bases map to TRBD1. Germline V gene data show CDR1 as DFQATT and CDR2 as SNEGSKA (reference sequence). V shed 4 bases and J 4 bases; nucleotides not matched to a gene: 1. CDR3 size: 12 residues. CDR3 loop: CSATTGGNTIYF. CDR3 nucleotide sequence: TGCAGTGCTACGACAGGGGGAAACACCATATATTTT.

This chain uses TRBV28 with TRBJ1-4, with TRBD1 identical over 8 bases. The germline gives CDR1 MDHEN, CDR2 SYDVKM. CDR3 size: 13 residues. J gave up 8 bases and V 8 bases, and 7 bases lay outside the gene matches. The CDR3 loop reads CASLGQGGEKLFF. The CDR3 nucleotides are TGTGCCAGCCTCGGACAGGGAGGCGAAAAACTGTTTTTT. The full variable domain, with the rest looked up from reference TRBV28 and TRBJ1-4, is DVKVTQSSRYLVKRTGEKVFLECVQDMDHENMFWYRQDPGLGLRLIYFSYDVKMKEKGDIPEGYSVSREKKERFSLILESASTNQTSMYLCASLGQGGEKLFFGSGTQLSVL.

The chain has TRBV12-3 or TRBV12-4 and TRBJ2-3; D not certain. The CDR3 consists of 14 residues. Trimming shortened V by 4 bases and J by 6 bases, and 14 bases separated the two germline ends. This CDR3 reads CASSSDPTGDTQYF. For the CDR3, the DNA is TGTGCCAGCAGTTCCGACCCGACGGGTGATACGCAGTATTTT.

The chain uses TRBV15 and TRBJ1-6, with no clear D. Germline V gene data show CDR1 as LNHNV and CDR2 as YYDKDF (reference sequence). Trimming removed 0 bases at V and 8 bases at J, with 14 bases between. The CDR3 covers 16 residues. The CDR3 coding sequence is TGTGCCACCAGCAGAGATAGGAGTAGGCGGGATTCACCCCTCCACTTT. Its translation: CATSRDRSRRDSPLHF.

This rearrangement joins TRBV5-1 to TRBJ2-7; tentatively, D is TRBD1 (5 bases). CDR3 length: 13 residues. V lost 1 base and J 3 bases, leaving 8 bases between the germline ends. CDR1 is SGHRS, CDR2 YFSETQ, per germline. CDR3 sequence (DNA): TGCGCCAGCAGCTTGCGGACATACTACGAGCAGTACTTC. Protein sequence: CASSLRTYYEQYF.

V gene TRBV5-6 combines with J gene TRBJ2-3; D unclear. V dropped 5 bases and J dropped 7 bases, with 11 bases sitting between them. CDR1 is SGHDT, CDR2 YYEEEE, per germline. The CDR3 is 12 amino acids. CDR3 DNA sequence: TGTGCCAGCAGAGGCCCCGGAAATACGCAGTATTTT. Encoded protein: CASRGPGNTQYF. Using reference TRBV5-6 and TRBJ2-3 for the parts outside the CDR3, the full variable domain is DAGVTQSPTHLIKTRGQQVTLRCSPKSGHDTVSWYQQALGQGPQFIFQYYEEEERQRGNFPDRFSGHQFPNYSSELNVNALLLGDSALYLCASRGPGNTQYFGPGTRLTVL.

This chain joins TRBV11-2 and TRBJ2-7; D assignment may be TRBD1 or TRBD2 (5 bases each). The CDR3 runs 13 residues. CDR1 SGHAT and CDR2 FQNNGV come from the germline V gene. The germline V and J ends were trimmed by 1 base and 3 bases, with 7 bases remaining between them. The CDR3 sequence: CASSLGGIYEQYF. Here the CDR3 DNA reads TGTGCCAGCAGCTTAGGGGGGATCTACGAGCAGTACTTC.

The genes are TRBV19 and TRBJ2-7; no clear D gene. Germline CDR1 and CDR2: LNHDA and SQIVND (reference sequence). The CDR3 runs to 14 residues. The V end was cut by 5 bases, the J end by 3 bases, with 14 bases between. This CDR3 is CASSYADPDYEQYF. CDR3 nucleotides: TGTGCCAGTAGTTATGCGGACCCCGACTACGAGCAGTACTTC.

The CDR3 DNA sequence: TGTGCCAGCAGCGTACCTAGCGGGGGGTTGACCAAAAACATTCAGTACTTC. Amino acid sequence: CASSVPSGGLTKNIQYF. The chain combines TRBV7-9 with TRBJ2-4; 11 bases are shared with TRBD2. The CDR3 contains 17 residues. In germline, CDR1 is SEHNR, CDR2 FQNEAQ (reference sequence). The trim removed 5 bases at V and 2 bases at J, leaving 8 bases unmatched.